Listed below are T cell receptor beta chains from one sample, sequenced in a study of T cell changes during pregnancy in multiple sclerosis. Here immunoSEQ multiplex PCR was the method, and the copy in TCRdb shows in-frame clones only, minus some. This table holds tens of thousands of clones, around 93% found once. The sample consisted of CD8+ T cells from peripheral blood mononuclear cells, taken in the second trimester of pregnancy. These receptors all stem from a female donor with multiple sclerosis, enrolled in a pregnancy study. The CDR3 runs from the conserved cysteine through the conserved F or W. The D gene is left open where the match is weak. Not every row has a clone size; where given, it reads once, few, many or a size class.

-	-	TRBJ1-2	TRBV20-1	CSALNYGYTF	TGCAGTGCCCTTAACTATGGCTACACCTTC
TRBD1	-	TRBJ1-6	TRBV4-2	CASSQDAAGGRGSPLHF	TGTGCCAGCAGCCAAGATGCGGCAGGGGGCAGAGGGTCACCCCTCCACTTT
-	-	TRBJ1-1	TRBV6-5	CASVGGPNTEAFF	TGTGCCAGCGTGGGGGGGCCTAACACTGAAGCTTTCTTT
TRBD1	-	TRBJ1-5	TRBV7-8	CASSFGTASNQPQHF	TGTGCCAGCAGCTTTGGGACAGCTAGCAATCAGCCCCAGCATTTT
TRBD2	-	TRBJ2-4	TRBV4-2	CASSPGGLAGGRYEAKNIQYF	TGTGCCAGCAGCCCGGGAGGGCTAGCGGGGGGGCGGTATGAGGCCAAAAACATTCAGTACTTC
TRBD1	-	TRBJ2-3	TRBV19	CASSIAATGVFSDTQYF	TGTGCCAGTAGTATAGCTGCGACAGGGGTCTTCTCAGATACGCAGTATTTT
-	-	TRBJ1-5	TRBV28	CASSFLNQPQHF	TGTGCCAGCAGTTTTCTTAATCAGCCCCAGCATTTT
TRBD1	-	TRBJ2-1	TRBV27	CASSPIFMSGQGASNEQFF	TGTGCCAGCAGTCCCATATTCATGTCGGGACAGGGGGCCAGCAATGAGCAGTTCTTC
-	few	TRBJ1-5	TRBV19	CATRLGVSNQPQHF	TGTGCCACCCGCCTCGGAGTTAGCAATCAGCCCCAGCATTTT
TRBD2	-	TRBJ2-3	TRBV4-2	CASSQGTSGSTDTQYF	TGTGCCAGCAGCCAGGGGACTAGCGGAAGCACAGATACGCAGTATTTT
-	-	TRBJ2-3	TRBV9	CASSAGPGTSSTDTQYF	TGTGCCAGCAGCGCCGGGCCCGGGACATCTAGCACAGATACGCAGTATTTT
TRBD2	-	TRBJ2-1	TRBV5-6	CASSLTAGGPNEQFF	TGTGCCAGCAGCTTGACAGCGGGAGGGCCCAATGAGCAGTTCTTC
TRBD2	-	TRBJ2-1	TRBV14	CASSQGSSGRASEQFF	TGTGCCAGCAGCCAAGGATCTAGCGGGAGGGCCAGTGAGCAGTTCTTC
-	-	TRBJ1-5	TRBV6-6	CASSYDRRYQPQHF	TGTGCCAGCAGTTACGACAGGCGATATCAGCCCCAGCATTTT
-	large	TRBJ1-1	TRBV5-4	CASSFSDSTEAFF	TGTGCCAGCAGCTTTTCGGACAGCACTGAAGCTTTCTTT
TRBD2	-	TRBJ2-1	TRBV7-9	CASSHGGRGDEQFF	TGTGCCAGCAGCCATGGCGGGAGGGGCGATGAGCAGTTCTTC
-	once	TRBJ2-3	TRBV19	CASSIALVGTDTQYF	TGTGCCAGTAGTATAGCACTAGTTGGCACAGATACGCAGTATTTT
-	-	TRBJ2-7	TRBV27	CASSLVWTRGAYEQYF	TGTGCCAGCAGTTTAGTCTGGACACGCGGAGCCTACGAGCAGTACTTC
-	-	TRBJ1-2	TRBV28	CASSPPGVSYGYTF	TGTGCCAGCAGTCCCCCGGGGGTGAGCTATGGCTACACCTTC
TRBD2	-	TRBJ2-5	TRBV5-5	CASSLEGSGRARETQYF	TGTGCCAGCAGCTTGGAGGGTAGCGGGAGGGCCAGGGAGACCCAGTACTTC
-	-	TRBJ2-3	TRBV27	CASSFGGQDTQYF	TGTGCCAGCAGTTTCGGGGGGCAAGATACGCAGTATTTT
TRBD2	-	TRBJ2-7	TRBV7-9	CASSPETSGSSVSYEQYF	TGTGCCAGCAGCCCCGAGACTAGCGGGAGCTCCGTCTCCTACGAGCAGTACTTC
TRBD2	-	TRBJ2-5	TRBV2	CASSALAGGNQETQYF	TGTGCCAGCAGTGCCTTAGCGGGAGGGAACCAAGAGACCCAGTACTTC
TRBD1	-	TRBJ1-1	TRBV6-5	CASSPGTGFEAFF	TGTGCCAGCAGCCCCGGGACAGGGTTTGAAGCTTTCTTT
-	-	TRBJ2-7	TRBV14	CASSQDRAGAVYEQYF	TGTGCCAGCAGCCAAGATCGGGCAGGGGCCGTCTACGAGCAGTACTTC
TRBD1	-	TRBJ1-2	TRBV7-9	CASSPVPGQGSGRYGYTF	TGTGCCAGCAGCCCCGTCCCGGGACAGGGAAGCGGACGGTATGGCTACACCTTC
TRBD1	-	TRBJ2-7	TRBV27	CASSHGTGGGEQYF	TGTGCCAGCAGTCATGGGACAGGGGGCGGCGAGCAGTACTTC
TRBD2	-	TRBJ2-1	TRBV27	CASSPVPGLAGGLYNEQFF	TGTGCCAGCAGTCCTGTCCCGGGACTAGCGGGAGGGTTGTACAATGAGCAGTTCTTC
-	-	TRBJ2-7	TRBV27	CASSLAGTPGTYEQYF	TGTGCCAGCAGTTTAGCTGGGACTCCAGGAACCTACGAGCAGTACTTC
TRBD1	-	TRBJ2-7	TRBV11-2	CASSSSRQGSYEQYF	TGTGCCAGCAGCTCCTCCAGACAGGGTTCCTACGAGCAGTACTTC
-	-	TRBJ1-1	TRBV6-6	CASSRGDTEAFF	TGTGCCAGCAGCCGGGGGGACACTGAAGCTTTCTTT